Following are 16 T cell receptor beta chains from one sample sequenced in a study of T cells in narcolepsy. This table comes from immunoSEQ multiplex PCR, and its TCRdb copy is limited to in-frame clones, with some not included. The profile shows over 15,000 clones, 80% to 90% of them singletons. Sequenced sample: memory (CD45RA-) CD4+ T cells from blood. The receptors were gathered from a human donor in good health.

The chain has TRBV19 and TRBJ2-7; perhaps TRBD2 as D (6 bases). The DNA end is a closer match to TRBJ2-1, so the J assignment may be wrong. The CDR3 covers 13 residues. Germline CDR1 reads LNHDA; CDR2 reads SQIVND (reference sequence). The CDR3 DNA sequence: TGTGCCAGTAGTTTAAGGGGAGGTGATGAGCAGTTCTTC. This translates into CASSLRGGDEQFF.

This CDR3 is CASSSGLAGQETQYF. CDR3 nucleotides: TGCGCCAGCAGCTCCGGACTAGCGGGCCAAGAGACCCAGTACTTC. J is TRBJ2-5 and V is TRBV10-1; 11 nucleotides match TRBD2. CDR3 length equals 15 residues. From germline, CDR1 is WNHNN and CDR2 SYGVQD (reference sequence). The ends lost 6 bases at V and 1 base at J; junction bases unmatched: 4.

This clone was seen only once. The CDR3 nucleotides are TGTGCCAGCCTCAAAAGGAGACTAGGGGCTTCCAATGAGCAGTTCTTC. Translated: CASLKRRLGASNEQFF. V is TRBV21-1 and J is TRBJ2-1; whether TRBD2, the table's D call, matches the DNA was not checked. TRBV21-1 is a listed pseudogene. CDR3 size: 16 residues.

The chain uses TRBV7-9 and TRBJ2-5; perhaps D is TRBD1 or TRBD2 (6 bases each). Per the germline V gene, CDR1 is SEHNR and CDR2 is FQNEAQ (reference sequence). V lost 1 base and J 5 bases, leaving 14 bases between the germline ends. This CDR3 is 15 amino acids long. The CDR3, as DNA: TGTGCCAGCAGCTTAGTTAGCAGGGGAGGCGAGACCCAGTACTTC. Translating gives CASSLVSRGGETQYF.

The genes are TRBV4-3 and TRBJ1-5; no firm D call. The CDR3 is 14 amino acids. Looked up from germline, CDR1 is LGHNA and CDR2 is YSLEER. V lost 2 bases, J lost 3 bases, and 8 bases lay in between. CDR3 region: CASSQSPYNQPQHF. CDR3 bases: TGCGCCAGCAGCCAATCGCCCTACAATCAGCCCCAGCATTTT.

Note on this clone: The junction differs from germline at one of its ends, possibly a read error. V usage is TRBV7-7 and J usage is TRBJ2-5; 9 bases map to TRBD2. This CDR3 is 17 amino acids long. Germline CDR1 reads SSHAT; CDR2 reads FNYEAQ (reference sequence). The CDR3 here is CASSLTLSGGPRETQYF. CDR3 DNA sequence: TGTGCTAGCAGCTTAACCTTAAGCGGGGGGCCGCGGGAGACCCAGTACTTC.

V usage is TRBV7-2 and J usage is TRBJ2-2; 12 bases align to TRBD2. CDR3 length: 17 amino acids. V trimming: 5 bases; J trimming: 6 bases; junction bases outside the gene matches: 10. Germline CDR1 reads SGHTA; CDR2 reads FQGNSA. The CDR3 DNA sequence: TGTGCCAGCAGCCCGAAACGGAGACTAGCGGGAGCCGGGGAGCTGTTTTTT. This encodes CASSPKRRLAGAGELFF.

The V and J genes are TRBV18 and TRBJ2-7, with 7 bases lining up with TRBD1. The V gene end was trimmed by 4 bases and the J gene end by 0 bases; junction bases not matched to a gene: 9. The CDR3 is 16 residues long. Germline CDR1 is KGHSH and CDR2 is LQKENI. CDR3 loop: CASSRTPGQSSYEQYF. CDR3 DNA: TGTGCCAGCTCACGAACGCCGGGACAGAGCTCCTACGAGCAGTACTTC.

The DNA for the CDR3 is TGCGCCAGCAGCTTGGGGCTAGCGACTAGCACAGATACGCAGTATTTT. Translating it yields CASSLGLATSTDTQYF. The J gene is TRBJ2-3, the V gene TRBV5-1; tentative D call: TRBD2 (6 bases). CDR1 is SGHRS and CDR2 is YFSETQ in the germline V gene. V dropped 0 bases and J dropped 0 bases, with 11 bases sitting between them. The CDR3 has 16 amino acids.

This chain joins TRBV2 and TRBJ2-1; 8 bases fit TRBD1. Germline CDR1 is SNHLY and CDR2 is FYNNEI. Unmatched junction bases numbered 4, after V lost 3 bases and J lost 9 bases. The CDR3 is 13 residues long. The CDR3 DNA sequence: TGTGCCAGCAGTGACAGGGGGCGGGCTGAGCAGTTCTTC. Translation: CASSDRGRAEQFF.

The rearrangement joins TRBV19 to TRBJ1-2; D perhaps matches TRBD1 (6 bases). V lost 10 bases to trimming and J lost 7 bases, with 19 bases between them. This CDR3 is built from 13 residues. Germline V gene lookup returns CDR1 LNHDA and CDR2 SQIVND (reference sequence). The CDR3 reads CATSMMGAGGYTF. The CDR3 bases are TGTGCCACCAGTATGATGGGGGCGGGTGGCTACACCTTC.

The gene calls are TRBV6-1 and TRBJ2-7; D gene ambiguous. The CDR3 is 15 residues long. Trimming left V 5 bases short and J 6 bases short, with 20 bases between. Germline CDR1 reads MNHNS; CDR2 reads SASEGT. The CDR3 is CASSKVLGPAAEQYF. DNA of the CDR3: TGTGCCAGCAGTAAAGTATTAGGCCCGGCCGCCGAGCAGTACTTC.

Comment on this clone: The same CDR3 is also encoded by other DNA sequences in this sample. This sequence joins TRBV6-5 and TRBJ2-2, with TRBD1 identical over 9 bases. With 1 base clipped from V and 3 bases from J, the junction kept 3 bases outside the gene matches. Germline loops: CDR1 MNHEY, CDR2 SVGAGI. The CDR3 has 16 amino acids. The CDR3 DNA follows: TGTGCCAGCAGTTACTTGAGGACAGGGGACACCGGGGAGCTGTTTTTT. Its protein is CASSYLRTGDTGELFF.

This chain links TRBV19 with TRBJ2-1, with 9 bases matching TRBD2. CDR3 size: 16 residues. CDR1 and CDR2 from the germline V gene are LNHDA and SQIVND (reference sequence). V was clipped by 1 base and J by 9 bases; unmatched bases: 10. The CDR3 loop reads CASSIGGASGNVEQFF. The CDR3 DNA follows: TGTGCCAGTAGTATAGGGGGGGCTAGCGGGAATGTTGAGCAGTTCTTC.

This clone was recorded a few times. This chain connects TRBV4-1 to TRBJ1-1; D remains unclear. The V end lost 1 base, the J end lost 7 bases, and 10 bases lay between the germline ends. CDR1 is MGHRA and CDR2 is YSYEKL in the germline V gene. The CDR3 loop spans 13 amino acids. CDR3 loop: CASSQGAQREAFF. Here the CDR3 DNA reads TGCGCCAGCAGCCAAGGGGCCCAGCGTGAAGCTTTCTTT.

The CDR3 is CASSLFIGTGTGELFF. The CDR3 coding sequence is TGTGCCAGCAGTTTATTCATTGGGACAGGCACCGGGGAGCTGTTTTTT. The rearrangement uses TRBV28 and TRBJ2-2, with 8 bases aligning to TRBD1. The germline V gene has CDR1 MDHEN and CDR2 SYDVKM. This CDR3 has 16 residues. V trimming: 1 base; J trimming: 4 bases; junction bases outside the gene matches: 5.